This record concerns one T cell receptor (beta chain) sequence. One entry per CDR3 protein, called by TCRdb with MiXCR from the RT-PCR reads. The top ten clones hold roughly 10% of a sample with approximately 220,000 distinct CDR3 sequences, around two fifths of them seen once. The data stem from a study of patients and donors after allogeneic stem cell transplantation. This CDR3 contains 13 residues. Trimming took 3 bases from V and 4 from J, leaving 9 bases between them. This sequence was found in a human donor who was either an allogeneic HSCT recipient or a stem cell or donor lymphocyte infusion donor (not recorded which). It is not recorded whose cells these are; they may come from a transplant donor. The sample consisted of blood, either unsorted or a sorted T cell fraction (not recorded which). The V call is TRBV12-3 or TRBV12-4, the J call TRBJ2-5; possibly TRBD1 or TRBD2 for D (5 bases each). The CDR3 protein is CASSFNGAETQYF. As DNA, the CDR3 is TGTGCCAGCAGTTTCAACGGGGCAGAGACCCAGTACTTC.